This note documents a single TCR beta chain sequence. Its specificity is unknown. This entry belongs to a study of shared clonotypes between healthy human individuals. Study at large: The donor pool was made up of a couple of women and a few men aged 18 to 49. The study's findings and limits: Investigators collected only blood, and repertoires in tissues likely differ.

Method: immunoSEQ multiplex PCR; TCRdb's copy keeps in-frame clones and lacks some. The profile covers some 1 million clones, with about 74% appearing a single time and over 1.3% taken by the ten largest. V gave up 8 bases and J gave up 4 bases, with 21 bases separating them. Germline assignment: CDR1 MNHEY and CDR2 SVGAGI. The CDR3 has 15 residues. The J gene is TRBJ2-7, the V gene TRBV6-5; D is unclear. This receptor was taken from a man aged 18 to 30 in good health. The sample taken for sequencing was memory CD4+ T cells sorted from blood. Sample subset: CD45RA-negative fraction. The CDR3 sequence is CASHPGLQRLYEQYF. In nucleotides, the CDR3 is TGTGCCAGCCATCCGGGCCTTCAAAGATTGTACGAGCAGTACTTC.